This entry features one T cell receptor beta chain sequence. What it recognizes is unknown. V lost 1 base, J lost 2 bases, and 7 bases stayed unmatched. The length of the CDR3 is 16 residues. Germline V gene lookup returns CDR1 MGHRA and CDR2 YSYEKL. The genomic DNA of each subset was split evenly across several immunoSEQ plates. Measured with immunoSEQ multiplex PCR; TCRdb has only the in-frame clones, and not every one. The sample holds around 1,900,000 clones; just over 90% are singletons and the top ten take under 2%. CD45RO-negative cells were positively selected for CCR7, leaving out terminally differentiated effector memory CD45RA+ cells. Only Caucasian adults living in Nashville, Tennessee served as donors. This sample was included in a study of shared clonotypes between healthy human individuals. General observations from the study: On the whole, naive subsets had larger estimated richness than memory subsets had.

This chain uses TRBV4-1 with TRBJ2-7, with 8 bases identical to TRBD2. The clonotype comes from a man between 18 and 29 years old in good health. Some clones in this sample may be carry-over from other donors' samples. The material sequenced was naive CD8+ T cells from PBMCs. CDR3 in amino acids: CASSQGSSGTAYEQYF. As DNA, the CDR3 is TGCGCCAGCAGCCAAGGGAGTAGCGGGACCGCCTACGAGCAGTACTTC.